What follows is one T cell receptor beta chain and its context. This entry belongs to a study of blood T cell repertoires in COVID-19. At the level of the study: Samples came from the United States, Italy and Spain, spanning acute and convalescent COVID-19. Nucleic acid was either cDNA or gDNA, and it came from T cells, B-cell-depleted T cells, or PBMCs.

Germline V gene sequence: CDR1 SGHNT, CDR2 YENEEA. Trimming stripped 0 bases from V and 10 bases from J, with 13 bases between. The CDR3 consists of 14 residues. Per the study methods: Reference gene primer amplification gave nucleated cell count estimates. Repertoires were generated with immunoSEQ multiplex PCR, while TCRdb's copy carries only in-frame clones and drops some. That table furnishes V, J and clone size, whereas the DNA furnished D and trimming. The sample gives roughly 250,000 clones, over 80% of which show up once; roughly 1.4% is in the top ten. The clonotype was recovered from a woman aged 40 to 50 who had recovered from COVID-19. Sequencing used peripheral blood. The chain combines TRBV11-3 with TRBJ2-1; no clear D. The CDR3 protein is CASSLEKYNQEQFF. The CDR3 DNA reads as TGTGCCAGCAGCTTAGAGAAGTACAACCAAGAGCAGTTCTTC. The full variable domain, rest sourced from reference TRBV11-3 and TRBJ2-1, is EAGVVQSPRYKIIEKKQPVAFWCNPISGHNTLYWYLQNLGQGPELLIRYENEEAVDDSQLPKDRFSAERLKGVDSTLKIQPAELGDSAVYLCASSLEKYNQEQFFGPGTRLTVL.